These T cell receptor beta chains were read from a single sample in a study of cytomegalovirus exposure and HLA in healthy donors. Generated by immunoSEQ multiplex PCR, the TCRdb table keeps only in-frame clones and is missing some. The table records 230,000 or so clones, almost 90% of them present only once. What was sequenced was PBMCs. These receptor sequences come from a woman between 18 and 30 years old in good health and CMV-seronegative. The CDR3 runs from the conserved cysteine through the conserved F or W. A D gene is named only where the DNA matches it firmly. Clone size is given for some rows only: seen once, a few or many times, or a class if the clone is expanded.

j_call	v_call	clone_size	d_call	cdr3_aa	cdr3_nt
TRBJ2-2	TRBV18	-	-	CASSPPGREMFGELFF	TGTGCCAGCTCACCCCCGGGACGGGAGATGTTCGGGGAGCTGTTTTTT
TRBJ1-3	TRBV29-1	-	-	CSVVSGSGNTIYF	TGCAGCGTTGTATCAGGGTCCGGAAACACCATATATTTT
TRBJ1-4	TRBV28	-	TRBD1	CASSLNFYRDRGRYFEKLFF	TGTGCCAGCAGTTTAAACTTTTACCGGGACAGGGGGCGTTATTTCGAAAAACTGTTTTTT
TRBJ2-3	TRBV5-1	-	-	CASSLNREDTQYF	TGCGCCAGCAGCTTGAACAGGGAGGATACGCAGTATTTT
TRBJ2-7	TRBV28	-	TRBD1	CASSTQDLKDRGHLYEQYF	TGTGCCAGCAGTACGCAGGACTTAAAAGACAGGGGGCATTTGTACGAGCAGTACTTC
TRBJ2-2	TRBV4-2	few	-	CASSQGSEGTLNTGELFF	TGTGCCAGCAGCCAAGGTAGCGAGGGGACTCTTAACACCGGGGAGCTGTTTTTT
TRBJ2-7	TRBV28	few	-	CASRNRRRPSPEQYF	TGTGCCAGCAGAAACCGCAGGCGTCCCTCTCCCGAGCAGTACTTC
TRBJ2-7	TRBV27	-	-	CASSSNRDSAYEQYF	TGTGCCAGCAGTTCTAACCGGGACTCTGCCTACGAGCAGTACTTC
TRBJ2-7	TRBV5-4	once	TRBD2	CASSLGGGSEQYF	TGTGCCAGCAGCTTGGGCGGGGGTTCCGAGCAGTACTTC
TRBJ2-2	TRBV5-4	once	TRBD2	CASSPVPHWTSGTGELFF	TGTGCCAGCAGTCCAGTCCCACACTGGACTAGCGGGACCGGGGAGCTGTTTTTT
TRBJ2-7	TRBV4-1	-	TRBD2	CASSQDPGTSVYEQYF	TGCGCCAGCAGCCAGGATCCCGGGACTAGCGTTTACGAGCAGTACTTC
TRBJ2-3	TRBV30	-	TRBD1	CAWSRTGTVLSDTQYF	TGTGCCTGGAGTAGGACCGGGACAGTCTTGTCAGATACGCAGTATTTT
TRBJ2-7	TRBV11-2	-	-	CASSFRGRDDEQYF	TGTGCCAGCAGCTTTAGGGGGCGGGACGACGAGCAGTACTTC
TRBJ1-1	TRBV9	-	-	CASSVGQITEAFF	TGTGCCAGCAGCGTGGGGCAGATCACTGAAGCTTTCTTT
TRBJ1-1	TRBV6-1	-	TRBD1	CASTDRDTNTEAFF	TGTGCCAGCACAGACAGGGACACTAACACTGAAGCTTTCTTT
TRBJ2-2	TRBV2	-	-	CASSDQGLTAGELFF	TGTGCCAGCAGTGACCAGGGTTTAACGGCCGGGGAGCTGTTTTTT
TRBJ2-2	TRBV6-6	-	TRBD1	CASRQTGSPGELFF	TGTGCCAGCAGACAGACAGGGAGTCCCGGGGAGCTGTTTTTT
TRBJ1-5	TRBV5-4	-	-	CASSSGHSNQPQHF	TGTGCCAGCAGCTCCGGACATAGCAATCAGCCCCAGCATTTT
TRBJ1-1	TRBV18	-	TRBD1	CASSRDRDGTEAFF	TGTGCCAGCTCTCGTGACAGGGATGGCACTGAAGCTTTCTTT
TRBJ2-7	TRBV2	-	-	CASSDRASSYEQYF	TGTGCCAGCAGTGACAGGGCGAGCTCCTACGAGCAGTACTTC
TRBJ2-2	TRBV28	-	TRBD2	CASSFREGDTGELFF	TGTGCCAGCAGTTTCCGGGAGGGGGACACCGGGGAGCTGTTTTTT
TRBJ2-7	TRBV28	-	TRBD2	CASSLFNIGLAGVKSYEQYF	TGTGCCAGCAGTTTGTTCAATATAGGACTAGCGGGAGTTAAATCCTACGAGCAGTACTTC
TRBJ2-5	TRBV6-1	-	TRBD1	CASAHMDRGPETQYF	TGTGCCAGCGCCCACATGGACAGGGGGCCAGAGACCCAGTACTTC
TRBJ2-7	TRBV19	-	TRBD2	CASSTASGDYEQYF	TGTGCCAGTAGTACGGCTAGCGGAGACTACGAGCAGTACTTC
TRBJ2-1	TRBV29-1	-	-	CSVVSDNEQFF	TGCAGCGTTGTTTCTGACAATGAGCAGTTCTTC
TRBJ2-1	TRBV5-1	-	-	CASSLNLGSEQFF	TGCGCCAGCAGCTTGAATCTCGGTTCTGAGCAGTTCTTC
TRBJ2-7	TRBV28	-	TRBD1	CASSLLGQGVLYEQYF	TGTGCCAGCAGTTTATTAGGACAGGGGGTACTCTACGAGCAGTACTTC
TRBJ2-5	TRBV6-5	-	TRBD2	CASRLALAGVETQYF	TGTGCCAGCAGGCTCGCCCTAGCGGGAGTTGAGACCCAGTACTTC
TRBJ2-3	TRBV5-1	-	-	CASSLTGADTQYF	TGCGCCAGCAGCTTGACGGGAGCAGATACGCAGTATTTT
TRBJ2-7	TRBV7-6	few	TRBD2	CASSPSGADTYEQYF	TGTGCCAGCAGCCCAAGCGGGGCGGATACCTACGAGCAGTACTTC
TRBJ2-1	TRBV29-1	-	-	CSAGLGANEQFF	TGCAGCGCTGGCCTGGGAGCTAATGAGCAGTTCTTC
TRBJ1-2	TRBV29-1	once	TRBD1	CSVGSGQAVNYGYTF	TGCAGCGTTGGGAGCGGACAGGCGGTCAACTATGGCTACACCTTC
TRBJ1-4	TRBV2	-	TRBD1	CASRQGVGEKLFF	TGTGCCAGCAGACAGGGGGTTGGTGAAAAACTGTTTTTT
TRBJ1-2	TRBV6-5	-	TRBD1	CASRQDRGGGYTF	TGTGCCAGCAGGCAAGACAGGGGCGGCGGCTACACCTTC
TRBJ1-1	TRBV27	once	-	CASSLTEETEAFF	TGTGCCAGCAGCCTGACCGAGGAAACTGAAGCTTTCTTT
TRBJ2-7	TRBV7-9	few	TRBD2	CASSFGSGREVYEQYF	TGTGCCAGCAGCTTTGGTTCCGGGCGGGAGGTCTACGAGCAGTACTTC
TRBJ2-2	TRBV28	-	TRBD2	CASALALAGNTGELFF	TGTGCCAGCGCCTTGGCCTTAGCGGGCAACACCGGGGAGCTGTTTTTT
TRBJ2-1	TRBV6-1	once	-	CASSLASETYNEQFF	TGTGCCAGCAGTCTAGCTAGCGAGACTTACAATGAGCAGTTCTTC
TRBJ2-7	TRBV14	-	TRBD1	CASSARQGRFYEQYF	TGTGCCAGCAGCGCAAGACAGGGTCGCTTCTACGAGCAGTACTTC
TRBJ2-2	TRBV4-1	-	-	CASSQGHQASNTGELFF	TGCGCCAGCAGCCAAGGCCACCAGGCCTCGAACACCGGGGAGCTGTTTTTT
TRBJ2-7	TRBV27	-	TRBD1	CASSFEGASGEQYF	TGTGCCAGCAGTTTTGAGGGGGCAAGTGGGGAGCAGTACTTC
TRBJ2-1	TRBV27	-	-	CASSSAADSYNEQFF	TGTGCCAGCAGTTCCGCAGCGGACTCCTACAATGAGCAGTTCTTC
TRBJ2-7	TRBV19	-	-	CASSISGFGSSSYEQYF	TGTGCCAGTAGTATTTCGGGTTTTGGGTCCAGTTCCTACGAGCAGTACTTC
TRBJ2-7	TRBV5-1	-	-	CASSLALSTSSYEQYF	TGCGCCAGCAGCTTGGCACTCTCTACGTCATCCTACGAGCAGTACTTC
TRBJ2-7	TRBV28	-	-	CASSFTRGEQYF	TGTGCCAGCAGCTTCACTAGAGGCGAGCAGTACTTC
TRBJ2-5	TRBV5-4	-	-	CASSIRDRGGETQYF	TGTGCCAGCAGTATTAGAGACAGGGGAGGGGAGACCCAGTACTTC
TRBJ2-1	TRBV11-2	-	TRBD1	CASSLVTGGSDEQFF	TGTGCCAGCAGCTTAGTCACAGGGGGCTCGGATGAGCAGTTCTTC
TRBJ2-7	TRBV27	-	-	CASSRGAPYEQYF	TGTGCCAGCAGTCGGGGGGCCCCCTACGAGCAGTACTTC
TRBJ2-1	TRBV5-4	-	-	CASRSRRGSSYNEQFF	TGTGCCAGCAGGTCAAGACGGGGGAGCTCCTACAATGAGCAGTTCTTC
TRBJ2-2	TRBV4-1	-	-	CASSPHMGSRNTGELFF	TGCGCCAGCAGCCCCCACATGGGTAGCAGGAACACCGGGGAGCTGTTTTTT
TRBJ1-1	TRBV10-3	-	TRBD1	CAIRAGTGGLGTEAFF	TGTGCCATCAGAGCCGGGACAGGGGGCTTGGGCACTGAAGCTTTCTTT
TRBJ2-7	TRBV28	-	TRBD1	CASSLSGGYEQYF	TGTGCCAGCAGTTTGTCAGGGGGCTACGAGCAGTACTTC
TRBJ2-1	TRBV2	-	TRBD2	CASKKGGSSYNEQFF	TGTGCCAGCAAGAAGGGCGGGAGTTCCTACAATGAGCAGTTCTTC
TRBJ1-3	TRBV6-6	-	-	CASGGGSSGNTIYF	TGTGCCAGCGGTGGAGGTTCTTCTGGAAACACCATATATTTT